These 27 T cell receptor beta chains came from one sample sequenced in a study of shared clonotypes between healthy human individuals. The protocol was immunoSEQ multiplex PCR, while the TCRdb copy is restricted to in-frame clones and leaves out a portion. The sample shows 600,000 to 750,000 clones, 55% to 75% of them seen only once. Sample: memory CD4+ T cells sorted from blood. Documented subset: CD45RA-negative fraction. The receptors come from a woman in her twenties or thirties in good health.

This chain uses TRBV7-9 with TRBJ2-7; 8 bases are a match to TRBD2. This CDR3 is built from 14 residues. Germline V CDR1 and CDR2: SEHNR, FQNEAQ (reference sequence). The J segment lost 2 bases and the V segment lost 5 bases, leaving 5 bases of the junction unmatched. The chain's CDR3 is CASSPPGLAYEQYF. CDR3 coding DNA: TGTGCCAGCAGCCCACCGGGACTAGCCTACGAGCAGTACTTC. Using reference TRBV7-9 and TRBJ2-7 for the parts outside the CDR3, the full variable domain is DTGVSQNPRHKITKRGQNVTFRCDPISEHNRLYWYRQTLGQGPEFLTYFQNEAQLEKSRLLSDRFSAERPKGSFSTLEIQRTEQGDSAMYLCASSPPGLAYEQYFGPGTRLTVT.

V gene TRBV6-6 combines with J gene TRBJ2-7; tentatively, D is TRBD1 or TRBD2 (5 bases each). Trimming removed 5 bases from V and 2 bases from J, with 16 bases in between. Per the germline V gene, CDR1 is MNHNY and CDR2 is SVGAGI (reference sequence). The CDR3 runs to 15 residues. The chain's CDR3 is CASSHTGTNAYEQYF. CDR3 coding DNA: TGTGCCAGCAGTCATACCGGGACGAACGCCTACGAGCAGTACTTC.

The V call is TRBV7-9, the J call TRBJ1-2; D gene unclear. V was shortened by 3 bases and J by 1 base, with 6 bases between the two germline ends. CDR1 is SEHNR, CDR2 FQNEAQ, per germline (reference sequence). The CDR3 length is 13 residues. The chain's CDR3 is CASSFKGNYGYTF. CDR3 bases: TGTGCCAGCAGCTTTAAGGGTAACTATGGCTACACCTTC.

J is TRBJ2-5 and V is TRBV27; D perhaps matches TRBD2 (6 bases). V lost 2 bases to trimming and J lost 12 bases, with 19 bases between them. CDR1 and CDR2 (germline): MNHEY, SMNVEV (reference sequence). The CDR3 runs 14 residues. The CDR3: CASSLLGLASREYF. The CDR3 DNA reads TGTGCCAGCAGTTTACTAGGGCTAGCGAGCCGGGAGTACTTC.

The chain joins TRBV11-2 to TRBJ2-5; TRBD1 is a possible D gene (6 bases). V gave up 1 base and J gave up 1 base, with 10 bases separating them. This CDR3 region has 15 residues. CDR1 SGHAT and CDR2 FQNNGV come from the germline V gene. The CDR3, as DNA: TGTGCCAGCAGCTTAGTGCCAGGGGCCCAAGAGACCCAGTACTTC. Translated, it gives CASSLVPGAQETQYF.

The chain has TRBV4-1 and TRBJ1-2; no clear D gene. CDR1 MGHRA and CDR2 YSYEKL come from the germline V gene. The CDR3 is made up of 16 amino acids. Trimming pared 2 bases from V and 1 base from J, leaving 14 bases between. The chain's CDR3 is CASSQIRVGYNYGYTF. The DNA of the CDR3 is TGCGCCAGCAGCCAAATTAGGGTCGGCTATAACTATGGCTACACCTTC.

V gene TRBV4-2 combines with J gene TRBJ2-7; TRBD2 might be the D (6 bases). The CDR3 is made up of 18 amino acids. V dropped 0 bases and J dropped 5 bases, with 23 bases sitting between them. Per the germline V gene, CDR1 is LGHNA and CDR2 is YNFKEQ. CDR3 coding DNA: TGTGCCAGCAGCCAAGAATGGGTTGCGGGAACGCGGAAGGACGAGCAGTACTTC. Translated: CASSQEWVAGTRKDEQYF.

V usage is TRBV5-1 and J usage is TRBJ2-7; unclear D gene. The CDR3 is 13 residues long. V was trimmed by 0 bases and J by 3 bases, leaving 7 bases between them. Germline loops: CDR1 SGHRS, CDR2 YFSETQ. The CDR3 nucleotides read TGCGCCAGCAGCTTGGTGATCAGCTACGAGCAGTACTTC. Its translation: CASSLVISYEQYF.

As DNA, the CDR3 is TGTGCCAGCCGCCAGGAGGGGGGATGGAACACTGAAGCTTTCTTT. It encodes CASRQEGGWNTEAFF. The V gene is TRBV5-8, the J gene TRBJ1-1; D may be TRBD1 (6 bases). The V gene's germline CDR1 is SGHTS and CDR2 YDEGEE. Trimming left V 7 bases short and J 1 base short, with 17 bases between. The CDR3 totals 15 residues. Looking up the rest from reference TRBV5-8 and TRBJ1-1 gives the full variable domain: EAGVTQSPTHLIKTRGQQATLRCSPISGHTSVYWYQQALGLGLQFLLWYDEGEERNRGNFPPRFSGRQFPNYSSELNVNALELEDSALYLCASRQEGGWNTEAFFGQGTRLTVV.

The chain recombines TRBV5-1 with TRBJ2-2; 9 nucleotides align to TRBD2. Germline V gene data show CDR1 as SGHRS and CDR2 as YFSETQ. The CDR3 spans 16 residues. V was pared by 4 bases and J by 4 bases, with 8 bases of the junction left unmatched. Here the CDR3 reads CASSPNGGRGTGELFF. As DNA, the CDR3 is TGCGCCAGCAGCCCCAATGGCGGGAGGGGCACCGGGGAGCTGTTTTTT.

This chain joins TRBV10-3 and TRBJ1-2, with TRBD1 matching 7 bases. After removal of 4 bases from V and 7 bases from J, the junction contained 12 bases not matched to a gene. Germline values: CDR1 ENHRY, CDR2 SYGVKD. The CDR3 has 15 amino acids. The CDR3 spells CAISGPTGYRGGYTF. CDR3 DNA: TGTGCCATCAGTGGCCCGACAGGGTATCGCGGTGGCTACACCTTC.

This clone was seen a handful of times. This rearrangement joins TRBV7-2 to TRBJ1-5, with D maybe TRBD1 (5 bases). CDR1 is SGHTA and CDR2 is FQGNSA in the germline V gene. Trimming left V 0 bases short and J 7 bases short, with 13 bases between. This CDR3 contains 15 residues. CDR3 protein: CASSLAFGGGQPQHF. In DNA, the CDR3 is TGTGCCAGCAGCTTAGCTTTCGGGGGTGGACAGCCCCAGCATTTT.

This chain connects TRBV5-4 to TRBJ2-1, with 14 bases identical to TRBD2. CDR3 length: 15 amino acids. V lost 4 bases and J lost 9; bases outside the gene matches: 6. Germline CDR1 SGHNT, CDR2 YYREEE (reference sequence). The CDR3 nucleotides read TGTGCCAGCAGCCCGGGACTAGCGGGAGCGGGTGAGCAGTTCTTC. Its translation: CASSPGLAGAGEQFF.

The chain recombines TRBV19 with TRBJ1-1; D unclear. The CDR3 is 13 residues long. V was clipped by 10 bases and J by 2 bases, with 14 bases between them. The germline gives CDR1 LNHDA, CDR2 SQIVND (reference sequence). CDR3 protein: CATKDGRNTEAFF. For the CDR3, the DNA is TGTGCCACCAAGGACGGCAGAAACACTGAAGCTTTCTTT.

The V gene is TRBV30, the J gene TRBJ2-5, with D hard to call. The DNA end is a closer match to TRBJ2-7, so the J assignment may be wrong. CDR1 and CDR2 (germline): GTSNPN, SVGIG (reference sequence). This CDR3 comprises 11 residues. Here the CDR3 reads CAWSISYEQYF. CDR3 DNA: TGTGCCTGGAGTATATCTTACGAGCAGTACTTC.

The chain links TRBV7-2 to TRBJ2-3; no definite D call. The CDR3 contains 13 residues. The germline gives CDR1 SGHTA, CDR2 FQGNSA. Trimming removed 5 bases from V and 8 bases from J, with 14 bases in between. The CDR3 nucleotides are TGTGCCAGCAGCGATCAATGGGCTTCTACGCAGTATTTT. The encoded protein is CASSDQWASTQYF.

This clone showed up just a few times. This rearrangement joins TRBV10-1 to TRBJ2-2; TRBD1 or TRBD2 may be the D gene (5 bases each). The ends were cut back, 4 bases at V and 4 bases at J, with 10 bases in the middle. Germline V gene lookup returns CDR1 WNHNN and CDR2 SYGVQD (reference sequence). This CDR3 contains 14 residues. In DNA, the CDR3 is TGCGCCAGCAGTGGGGGGTTTAGCACCGGGGAGCTGTTTTTT. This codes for CASSGGFSTGELFF.

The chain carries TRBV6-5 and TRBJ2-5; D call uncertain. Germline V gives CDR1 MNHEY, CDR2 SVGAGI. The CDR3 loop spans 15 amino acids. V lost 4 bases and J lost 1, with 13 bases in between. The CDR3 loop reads CASSLAGDSQETQYF. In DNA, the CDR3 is TGTGCCAGCAGTTTGGCAGGAGATTCCCAAGAGACCCAGTACTTC.

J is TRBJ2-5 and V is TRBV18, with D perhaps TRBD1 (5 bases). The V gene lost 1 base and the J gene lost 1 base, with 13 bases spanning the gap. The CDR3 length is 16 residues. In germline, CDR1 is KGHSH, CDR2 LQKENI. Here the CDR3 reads CASSPQGPNSQETQYF. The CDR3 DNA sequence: TGTGCCAGCTCACCACAGGGGCCCAACTCCCAAGAGACCCAGTACTTC. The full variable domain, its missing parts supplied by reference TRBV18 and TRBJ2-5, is NAGVMQNPRHLVRRRGQEARLRCSPMKGHSHVYWYRQLPEEGLKFMVYLQKENIIDESGMPKERFSAEFPKEGPSILRIQQVVRGDSAAYFCASSPQGPNSQETQYFGPGTRLLVL.

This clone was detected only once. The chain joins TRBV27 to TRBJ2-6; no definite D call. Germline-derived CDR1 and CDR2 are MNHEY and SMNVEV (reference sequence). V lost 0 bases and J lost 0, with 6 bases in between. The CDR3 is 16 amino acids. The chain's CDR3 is CASSLSYNSGANVLTF. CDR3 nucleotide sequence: TGTGCCAGCAGTTTATCCTACAACTCTGGGGCCAACGTCCTGACTTTC.

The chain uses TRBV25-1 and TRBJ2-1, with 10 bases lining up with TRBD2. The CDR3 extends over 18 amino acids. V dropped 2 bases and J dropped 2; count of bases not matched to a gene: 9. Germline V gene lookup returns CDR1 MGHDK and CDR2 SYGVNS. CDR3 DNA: TGTGCCAGCAGTGAACCCGCCGGGACTAGCGTTACCTACAATGAGCAGTTCTTC. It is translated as CASSEPAGTSVTYNEQFF.

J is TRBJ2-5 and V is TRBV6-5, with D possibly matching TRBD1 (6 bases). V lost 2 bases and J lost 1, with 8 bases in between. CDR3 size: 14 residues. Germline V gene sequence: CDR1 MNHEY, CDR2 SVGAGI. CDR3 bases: TGTGCCAGCAGTTACCGGGACACCCAAGAGACCCAGTACTTC. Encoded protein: CASSYRDTQETQYF.

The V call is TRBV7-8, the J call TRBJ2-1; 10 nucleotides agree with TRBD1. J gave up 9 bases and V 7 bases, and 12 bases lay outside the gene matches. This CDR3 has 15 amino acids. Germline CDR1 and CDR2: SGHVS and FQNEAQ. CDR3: CASTHSGTGVREQFF. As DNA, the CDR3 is TGTGCCAGCACCCACTCAGGGACAGGGGTTCGTGAGCAGTTCTTC.

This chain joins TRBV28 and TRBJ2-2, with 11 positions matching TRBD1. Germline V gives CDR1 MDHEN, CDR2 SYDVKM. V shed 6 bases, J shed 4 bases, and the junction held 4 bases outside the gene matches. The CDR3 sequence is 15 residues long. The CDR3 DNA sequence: TGTGCCAGCAGAACCGGGACAGGGGGCACCGGGGAGCTGTTTTTT. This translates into CASRTGTGGTGELFF.

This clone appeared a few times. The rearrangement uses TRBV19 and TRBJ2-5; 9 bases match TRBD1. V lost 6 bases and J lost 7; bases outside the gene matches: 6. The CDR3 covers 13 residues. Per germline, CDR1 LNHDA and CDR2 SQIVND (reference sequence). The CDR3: CASRTDRGRTQYF. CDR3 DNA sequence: TGTGCCAGTAGAACGGACAGGGGACGGACCCAGTACTTC.

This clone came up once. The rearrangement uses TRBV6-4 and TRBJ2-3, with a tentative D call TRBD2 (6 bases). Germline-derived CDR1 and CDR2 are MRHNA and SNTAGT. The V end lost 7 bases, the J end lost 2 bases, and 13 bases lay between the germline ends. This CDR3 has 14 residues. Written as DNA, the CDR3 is TGTGCCAGCAAGAAGGCGGGATCCACAGATACGCAGTATTTT. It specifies CASKKAGSTDTQYF.

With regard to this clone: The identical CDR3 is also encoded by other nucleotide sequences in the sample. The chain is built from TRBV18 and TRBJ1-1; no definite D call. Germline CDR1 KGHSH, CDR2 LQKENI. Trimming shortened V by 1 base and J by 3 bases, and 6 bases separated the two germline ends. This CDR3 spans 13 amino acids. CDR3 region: CASSPRGDTEAFF. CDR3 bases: TGTGCCAGCTCACCACGCGGGGACACTGAAGCTTTCTTT.